This entry lists 25 T cell receptor beta chains sequenced from one sample in a study of blood T cell repertoires in COVID-19. This table comes from immunoSEQ multiplex PCR, and its TCRdb copy is limited to in-frame clones, with some not included. The sample shows about 91,000 clones, about 75% of them seen only once. What was sequenced was peripheral blood. All receptors come from a woman over 75 with acute or convalescent COVID-19.

This chain joins TRBV24-1 and TRBJ1-1; D might be TRBD1 (5 bases). Trimming removed 4 bases at V and 1 base at J, with 12 bases between. The length of the CDR3 is 15 residues. CDR1 and CDR2 (germline): KGHDR, SFDVKD. CDR3: CATSETGTPNTEAFF. The CDR3 nucleotides are TGTGCCACCAGTGAGACCGGGACTCCGAACACTGAAGCTTTCTTT.

The chain uses TRBV3-1 (or the pseudogene TRBV3-2) and TRBJ1-5; D perhaps matches TRBD1 (6 bases). This CDR3 has 14 amino acids. The V and J ends lost 3 bases and 4 bases respectively, with 10 bases between them. Looked up from germline, CDR1 is LGHDT and CDR2 is YNNKEL (reference sequence). The CDR3 loop is CASSQAGVNQPQHF. CDR3 DNA: TGTGCCAGCAGCCAGGCAGGGGTGAATCAGCCCCAGCATTTT.

The chain employs TRBV25-1 and TRBJ1-4, with D possibly being TRBD1 (5 bases). Trimming pared 3 bases from V and 2 bases from J, leaving 10 bases between. The CDR3 runs to 15 residues. The V gene's germline CDR1 is MGHDK and CDR2 SYGVNS. DNA of the CDR3: TGTGCCAGCAGTGACCATGGGGCTACTAATGAAAAACTGTTTTTT. This translates into CASSDHGATNEKLFF.

This chain links TRBV28 with TRBJ1-2, with D possibly being TRBD1 (5 bases). Germline CDR1 and CDR2: MDHEN and SYDVKM. The V gene lost 6 bases and the J gene lost 4 bases, with 12 bases spanning the gap. The CDR3 consists of 13 residues. The CDR3 nucleotides read TGTGCCAGCAGCTCTTGGGACTTCTATGGCTACACCTTC. Its protein is CASSSWDFYGYTF.

This chain connects TRBV7-2 to TRBJ2-7; TRBD2 might be the D (8 bases). V was cut by 5 bases and J by 2 bases, with 16 bases left in between. The CDR3 is made up of 15 amino acids. Germline CDR1 and CDR2: SGHTA and FQGNSA. CDR3 residues: CASSTGTRGPYEQYF. The DNA of the CDR3 is TGTGCCAGCAGCACCGGGACTAGGGGGCCCTACGAGCAGTACTTC.

The V and J genes are TRBV14 and TRBJ2-7, with D perhaps TRBD2 (5 bases). CDR1 SGHDN and CDR2 FVKESK come from the germline V gene. The CDR3 contains 12 residues. Trimming left V 4 bases short and J 7 bases short, with 11 bases between. The CDR3 sequence: CASSLITGEQYF. The CDR3 nucleotides read TGTGCCAGCAGCCTGATCACGGGGGAGCAGTACTTC.

The CDR3 DNA sequence: TGTGCCAGCAGTTACACCAGGACGGGAGTCGATGGCTACACCTTC. It translates to CASSYTRTGVDGYTF. The V and J genes are TRBV6-5 and TRBJ1-2; no definite D call. CDR3 length equals 15 residues. Germline V CDR1 and CDR2: MNHEY, SVGAGI. V lost 2 bases and J 6 bases, leaving 16 bases between the germline ends.

V is TRBV19 and J is TRBJ2-1; 10 bases are shared with TRBD2. CDR1 and CDR2 from the germline V gene are LNHDA and SQIVND (reference sequence). CDR3 size: 15 residues. Trimming took 6 bases from V and 9 from J; bases not matched to a gene: 11. The CDR3 spells CASRVIAGGSVEQFF. The CDR3 DNA is TGTGCCAGTAGAGTAATAGCGGGAGGATCGGTTGAGCAGTTCTTC. Using reference TRBV19 and TRBJ2-1 for the parts outside the CDR3, the full variable domain is DGGITQSPKYLFRKEGQNVTLSCEQNLNHDAMYWYRQDPGQGLRLIYYSQIVNDFQKGDIAEGYSVSREKKESFPLTVTSAQKNPTAFYLCASRVIAGGSVEQFFGPGTRLTVL.

This chain links TRBV2 with TRBJ2-1; 8 bases agree with TRBD2. Germline V lookup: CDR1 SNHLY, CDR2 FYNNEI. With V trimmed by 7 bases and J by 9 bases, 8 bases remained unmatched. The CDR3 loop spans 13 amino acids. CDR3 sequence reads: CASNLAGLGEQFF. CDR3 sequence (DNA): TGTGCCAGCAACCTAGCGGGCCTCGGTGAGCAGTTCTTC.

The V gene is TRBV7-2, the J gene TRBJ2-3, with 13 bases fitting TRBD2. The CDR3 has 17 amino acids. The germline CDR1 and CDR2 sequences are SGHTA and FQGNSA. V was clipped by 3 bases and J by 3 bases; unmatched bases: 6. This CDR3 reads CASSFTSGGAGTDTQYF. In DNA, the CDR3 is TGTGCCAGCAGCTTTACTAGCGGGGGGGCTGGGACAGATACGCAGTATTTT.

CDR3 DNA sequence: TGTGCCAGCAGCTTATCTGTGGCGGGGGCGACCACAGATACGCAGTATTTT. It translates to CASSLSVAGATTDTQYF. The rearrangement uses TRBV7-2 and TRBJ2-3, with a possible D match to TRBD2 (7 bases). There are 17 residues in the CDR3. Per the germline V gene, CDR1 is SGHTA and CDR2 is FQGNSA. Deletions cut 2 bases from V and 2 bases from J, with 17 bases between.

The genes are TRBV6-6 and TRBJ1-2; 9 nucleotides line up with TRBD1. The J segment lost 3 bases and the V segment lost 5 bases, leaving 7 bases of the junction unmatched. The CDR3 sequence is 15 residues long. CDR1 is MNHNY and CDR2 is SVGAGI in the germline V gene (reference sequence). The CDR3 is CASSPHTGGDYGYTF. The DNA of the CDR3 is TGTGCCAGCAGTCCCCACACAGGGGGCGACTATGGCTACACCTTC.

The sample holds many counts of this clone. The chain links TRBV9 to TRBJ2-7; 9 bases are a match to TRBD1. V shed 4 bases and J 10 bases; nucleotides not matched to a gene: 15. The CDR3 loop spans 15 amino acids. CDR1 SGDLS and CDR2 YYNGEE come from the germline V gene. This CDR3 is CASSPDGDRDRLQYF. The CDR3 nucleotides read TGTGCCAGCAGCCCAGATGGGGACAGGGACAGACTACAGTACTTC.

The rearrangement joins TRBV28 to TRBJ2-4; D ambiguous. Germline CDR1 reads MDHEN; CDR2 reads SYDVKM. V lost 3 bases to trimming and J lost 1 base, with 7 bases between them. The CDR3 runs to 14 residues. CDR3 sequence reads: CASSFSGAKNIQYF. The CDR3 region has the DNA TGTGCCAGCAGTTTCTCGGGTGCCAAAAACATTCAGTACTTC.

The chain carries TRBV18 and TRBJ1-6; 7 bases fit TRBD1. From germline, CDR1 is KGHSH and CDR2 LQKENI. The V segment lost 3 bases and the J segment 4 bases; nucleotides outside the gene matches: 3. This CDR3 has 15 residues. The CDR3 nucleotides are TGTGCCAGCTCACCGGCACAGGGGTATAATTCACCCCTCCACTTT. Translation: CASSPAQGYNSPLHF.

The V and J genes are TRBV28 and TRBJ2-2; a possible D gene is TRBD2 (6 bases). The CDR3 runs to 15 residues. Germline CDR1 MDHEN, CDR2 SYDVKM. Trimming shortened V by 6 bases and J by 7 bases, and 18 bases separated the two germline ends. The CDR3 bases are TGTGCCAGCAGCCCCCCGGGACTGACGATCGGGGAGCTGTTTTTT. Protein: CASSPPGLTIGELFF.

This chain connects TRBV11-2 to TRBJ2-5, with 9 nucleotides matching TRBD1. Trimming removed 4 bases from V and 4 bases from J; junction bases left unmatched: 16. The germline V gene encodes CDR1 SGHAT and CDR2 FQNNGV. There are 18 residues in the CDR3. CDR3 residues: CASSSSPSYRGQGETQYF. CDR3 nucleotides: TGTGCCAGCAGCTCTAGCCCATCCTACAGGGGGCAGGGAGAGACCCAGTACTTC. Based on the CDR3 plus reference TRBV11-2 and TRBJ2-5, the full variable domain is EAGVAQSPRYKIIEKRQSVAFWCNPISGHATLYWYQQILGQGPKLLIQFQNNGVVDDSQLPKDRFSAERLKGVDSTLKIQPAKLEDSAVYLCASSSSPSYRGQGETQYFGPGTRLLVL.

The chain has TRBV29-1 and TRBJ2-3; no firm D call. V was cut by 6 bases and J by 2 bases, with 12 bases left in between. The CDR3 consists of 13 residues. Germline V lookup: CDR1 SQVTM, CDR2 ANQGSEA. CDR3 sequence reads: CSVDSSITDTQYF. The CDR3 DNA sequence: TGCAGCGTCGACTCGTCGATCACAGATACGCAGTATTTT.

This clone has a handful of counts. J is TRBJ1-4 and V is TRBV15; TRBD1 matches at 7 bases. The ends lost 1 base at V and 7 bases at J; junction bases unmatched: 6. The CDR3 loop spans 15 amino acids. CDR1 and CDR2 (germline): LNHNV, YYDKDF (reference sequence). This CDR3 is CATSRGSGGREKLFF. CDR3 nucleotides: TGTGCCACCAGCAGAGGTTCAGGGGGTCGTGAAAAACTGTTTTTT.

This clone was counted a few times. The chain carries TRBV6-5 and TRBJ1-3, with a tentative D call TRBD1 (6 bases). Trimming removed 2 bases from V and 0 bases from J, with 11 bases in between. CDR1 and CDR2 from the germline V gene are MNHEY and SVGAGI. CDR3 size: 16 residues. The CDR3 loop is CASSYLGQSSGNTIYF. In nucleotides, the CDR3 is TGTGCCAGCAGTTACCTCGGACAGAGCTCTGGAAACACCATATATTTT.

This chain connects TRBV5-1 to TRBJ2-5; D possibly corresponds to TRBD2 (5 bases). Trimming took off 3 bases at V and 4 bases at J, with 19 bases between the two ends. The germline V gene encodes CDR1 SGHRS and CDR2 YFSETQ. This CDR3 has 16 amino acids. The CDR3 coding sequence is TGCGCCAGCAGCTCTCTCTCCTTTGGCGGGTCAGAGACCCAGTACTTC. It yields the protein CASSSLSFGGSETQYF. Full variable domain (rest looked up from reference TRBV5-1 and TRBJ2-5): KAGVTQTPRYLIKTRGQQVTLSCSPISGHRSVSWYQQTPGQGLQFLFEYFSETQRNKGNFPGRFSGRQFSNSRSEMNVSTLELGDSALYLCASSSLSFGGSETQYFGPGTRLLVL.

The genes are TRBV6-4 and TRBJ1-1; no firm D call. Germline values: CDR1 MRHNA, CDR2 SNTAGT. The CDR3 spans 13 residues. V dropped 5 bases and J dropped 1 base, with 8 bases sitting between them. The CDR3 reads CASSLQENTEAFF. CDR3 in DNA: TGTGCCAGCAGTCTCCAGGAGAACACTGAAGCTTTCTTT.

The table lists this clone with a count of one. One end of the junction varies from germline; a read error may be responsible. V is TRBV6-5 and J is TRBJ2-7; the D gene is possibly TRBD1 (7 bases). Looked up from germline, CDR1 is MNHEY and CDR2 is SVGAGI. The CDR3 contains 13 residues. In nucleotides, the CDR3 is TGTGCCAGCAGTGACTCCCAGGGGGGCGAGCAGTACTTC. Translated, it gives CASSDSQGGEQYF.

The chain joins TRBV19 to TRBJ1-3; 7 bases are a match to TRBD1. The V gene's germline CDR1 is LNHDA and CDR2 SQIVND (reference sequence). J lost 1 base, V lost 6 bases, and 6 bases had no gene match. CDR3 length: 15 residues. CDR3 protein: CASRTGTASGNTIYF. The CDR3 DNA reads as TGTGCCAGTAGAACGGGGACAGCGTCTGGAAACACCATATATTTT.

The rearrangement joins TRBV3-1 (or the pseudogene TRBV3-2) to TRBJ1-2; TRBD1 aligns across 7 bases. Germline V CDR1 and CDR2: LGHDT, YNNKEL (reference sequence). The junction had 4 bases not matched to a gene; V was cut back by 3 bases and J by 6 bases. CDR3 length equals 13 residues. The CDR3 nucleotides are TGTGCCAGCAGCCACAGACAGGGAAATGGCTACACCTTC. Encoded protein: CASSHRQGNGYTF.